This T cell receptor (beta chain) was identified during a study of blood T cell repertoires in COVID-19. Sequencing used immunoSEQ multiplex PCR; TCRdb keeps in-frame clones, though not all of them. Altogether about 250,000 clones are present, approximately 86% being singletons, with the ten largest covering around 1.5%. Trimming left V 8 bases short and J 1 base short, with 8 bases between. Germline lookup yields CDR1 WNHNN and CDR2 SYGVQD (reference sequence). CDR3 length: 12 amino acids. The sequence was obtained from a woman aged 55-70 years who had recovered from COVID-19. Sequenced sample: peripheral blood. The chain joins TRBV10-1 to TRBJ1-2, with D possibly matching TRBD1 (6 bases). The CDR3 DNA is TGCGCCAGCCCGGACAGTAACTATGGCTACACCTTC. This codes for CASPDSNYGYTF.